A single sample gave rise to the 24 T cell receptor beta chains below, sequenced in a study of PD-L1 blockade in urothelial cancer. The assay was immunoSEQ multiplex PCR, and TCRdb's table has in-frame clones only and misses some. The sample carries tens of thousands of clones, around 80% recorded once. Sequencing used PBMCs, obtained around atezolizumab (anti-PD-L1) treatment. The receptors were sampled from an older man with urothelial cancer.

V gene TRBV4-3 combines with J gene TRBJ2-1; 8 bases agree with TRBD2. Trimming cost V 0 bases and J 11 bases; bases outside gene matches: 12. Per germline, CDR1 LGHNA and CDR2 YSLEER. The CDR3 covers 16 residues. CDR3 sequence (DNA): TGCGCCAGCAGCCAAGATAGTACGGGAGGGCCCAGAAAGCAGTTCTTC. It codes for CASSQDSTGGPRKQFF.

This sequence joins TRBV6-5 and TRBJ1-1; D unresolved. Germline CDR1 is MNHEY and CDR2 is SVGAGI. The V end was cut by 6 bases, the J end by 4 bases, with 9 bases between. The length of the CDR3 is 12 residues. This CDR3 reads CASRRGITEAFF. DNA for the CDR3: TGTGCCAGCAGACGGGGAATCACTGAAGCTTTCTTT.

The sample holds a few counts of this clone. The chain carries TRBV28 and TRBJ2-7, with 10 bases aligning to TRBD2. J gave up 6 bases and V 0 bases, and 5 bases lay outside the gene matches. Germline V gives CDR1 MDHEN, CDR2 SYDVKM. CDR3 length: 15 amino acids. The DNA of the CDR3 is TGTGCCAGCAGTTTATGGGCTAGCGGGAGCGGCGAGCAGTACTTC. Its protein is CASSLWASGSGEQYF.

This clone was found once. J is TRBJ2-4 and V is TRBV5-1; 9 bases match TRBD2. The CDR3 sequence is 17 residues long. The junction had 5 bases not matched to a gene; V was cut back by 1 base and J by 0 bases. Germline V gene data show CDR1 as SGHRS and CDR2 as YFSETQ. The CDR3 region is CASSLSSGGLAKNIQYF. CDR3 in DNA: TGCGCCAGCAGCTTGTCGAGCGGGGGGTTAGCCAAAAACATTCAGTACTTC.

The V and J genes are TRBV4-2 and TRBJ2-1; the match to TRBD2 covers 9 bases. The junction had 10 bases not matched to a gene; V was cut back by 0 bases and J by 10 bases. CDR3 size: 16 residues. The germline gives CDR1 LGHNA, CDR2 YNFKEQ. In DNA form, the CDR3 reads TGTGCCAGCAGCCAAGAAAGGCGGGGGGGAGAGGGGGAGCAGTTCTTC. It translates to CASSQERRGGEGEQFF.

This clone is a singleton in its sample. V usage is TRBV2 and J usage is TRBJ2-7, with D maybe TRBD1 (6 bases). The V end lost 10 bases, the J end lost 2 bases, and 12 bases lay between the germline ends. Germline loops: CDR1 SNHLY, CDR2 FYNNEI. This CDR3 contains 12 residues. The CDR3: CAIGTTPYEQYF. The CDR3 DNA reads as TGTGCCATCGGGACAACTCCCTACGAGCAGTACTTC.

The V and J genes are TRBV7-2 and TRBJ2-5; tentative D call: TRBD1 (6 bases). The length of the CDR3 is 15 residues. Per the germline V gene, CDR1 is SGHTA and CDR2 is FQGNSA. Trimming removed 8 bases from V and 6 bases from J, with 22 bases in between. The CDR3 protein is CASGSLGQRGKTQYF. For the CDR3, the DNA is TGTGCCAGCGGGTCCTTAGGACAGCGTGGGAAGACCCAGTACTTC.

The CDR3: CAISGTGTGVQPQHF. In DNA, the CDR3 is TGTGCCATCAGTGGGACCGGGACAGGGGTGCAGCCCCAGCATTTT. V gene TRBV10-3 combines with J gene TRBJ1-5, with TRBD1 matching 10 bases. The V gene's germline CDR1 is ENHRY and CDR2 SYGVKD. Unmatched junction bases numbered 7, after V lost 4 bases and J lost 7 bases. The CDR3 runs 15 residues.

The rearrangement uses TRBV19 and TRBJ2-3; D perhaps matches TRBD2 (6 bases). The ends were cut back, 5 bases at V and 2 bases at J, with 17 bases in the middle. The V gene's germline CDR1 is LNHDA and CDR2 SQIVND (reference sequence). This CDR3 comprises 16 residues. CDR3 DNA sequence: TGTGCCAGTAGTCAGCCCAGAGGAGGGATCACAGATACGCAGTATTTT. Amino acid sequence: CASSQPRGGITDTQYF.

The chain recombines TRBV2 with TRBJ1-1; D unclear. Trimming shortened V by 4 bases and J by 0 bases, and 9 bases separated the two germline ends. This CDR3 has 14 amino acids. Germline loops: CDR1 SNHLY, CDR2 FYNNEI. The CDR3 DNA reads TGTGCCAGCAGTGCGAGGTATTTGAACACTGAAGCTTTCTTT. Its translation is CASSARYLNTEAFF.

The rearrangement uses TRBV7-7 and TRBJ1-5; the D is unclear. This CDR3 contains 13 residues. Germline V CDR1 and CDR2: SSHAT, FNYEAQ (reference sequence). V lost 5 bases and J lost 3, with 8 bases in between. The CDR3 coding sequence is TGTGCCAGCAGCCGAGGGCCCAATCAGCCCCAGCATTTT. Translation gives CASSRGPNQPQHF.

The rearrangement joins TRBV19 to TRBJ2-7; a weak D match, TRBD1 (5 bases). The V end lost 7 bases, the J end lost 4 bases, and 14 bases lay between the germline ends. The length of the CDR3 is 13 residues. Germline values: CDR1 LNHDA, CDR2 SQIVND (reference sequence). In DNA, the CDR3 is TGTGCCAGTAACTGGGGCGTTGGGTACGAGCAGTACTTC. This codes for CASNWGVGYEQYF.

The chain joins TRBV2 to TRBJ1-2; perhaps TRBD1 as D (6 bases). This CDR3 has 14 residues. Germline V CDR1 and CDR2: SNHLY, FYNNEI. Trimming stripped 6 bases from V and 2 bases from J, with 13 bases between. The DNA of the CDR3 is TGTGCCAGCAGCGAAATTACAGGGAACTATGGCTACACCTTC. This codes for CASSEITGNYGYTF.

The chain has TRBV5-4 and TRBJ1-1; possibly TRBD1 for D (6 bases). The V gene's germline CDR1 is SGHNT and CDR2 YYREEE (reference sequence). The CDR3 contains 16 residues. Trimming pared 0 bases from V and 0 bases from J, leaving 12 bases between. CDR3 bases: TGTGCCAGCAGCTTGGGGCCAGGGGCCATGAACACTGAAGCTTTCTTT. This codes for CASSLGPGAMNTEAFF.

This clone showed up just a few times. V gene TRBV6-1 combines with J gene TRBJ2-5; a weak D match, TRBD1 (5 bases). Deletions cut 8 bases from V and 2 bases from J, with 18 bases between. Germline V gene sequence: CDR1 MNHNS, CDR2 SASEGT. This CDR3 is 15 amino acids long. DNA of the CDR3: TGTGCCAGCGGACGAGGTAAAGACAGTCAAGAGACCCAGTACTTC. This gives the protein CASGRGKDSQETQYF.

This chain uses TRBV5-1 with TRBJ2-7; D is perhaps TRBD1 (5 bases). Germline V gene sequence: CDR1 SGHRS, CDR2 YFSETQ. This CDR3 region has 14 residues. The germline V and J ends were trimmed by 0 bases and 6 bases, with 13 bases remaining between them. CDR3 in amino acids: CASSLVAGSSEQYF. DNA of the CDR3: TGCGCCAGCAGCTTGGTCGCAGGGTCCAGCGAGCAGTACTTC. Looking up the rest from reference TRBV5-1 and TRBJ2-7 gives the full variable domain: KAGVTQTPRYLIKTRGQQVTLSCSPISGHRSVSWYQQTPGQGLQFLFEYFSETQRNKGNFPGRFSGRQFSNSRSEMNVSTLELGDSALYLCASSLVAGSSEQYFGPGTRLTVT.

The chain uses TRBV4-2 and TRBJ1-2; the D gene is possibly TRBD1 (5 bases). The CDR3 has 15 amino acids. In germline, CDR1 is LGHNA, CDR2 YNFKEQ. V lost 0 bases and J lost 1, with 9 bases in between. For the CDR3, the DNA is TGTGCCAGCAGCCAAGAGGGGGAGGGTAACTATGGCTACACCTTC. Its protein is CASSQEGEGNYGYTF.

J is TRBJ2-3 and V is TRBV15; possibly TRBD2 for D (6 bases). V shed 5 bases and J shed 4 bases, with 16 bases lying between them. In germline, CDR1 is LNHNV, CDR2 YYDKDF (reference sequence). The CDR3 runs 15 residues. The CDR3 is CATSSRRQRADTQYF. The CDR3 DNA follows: TGTGCCACCAGCTCCCGAAGACAGCGGGCAGATACGCAGTATTTT.

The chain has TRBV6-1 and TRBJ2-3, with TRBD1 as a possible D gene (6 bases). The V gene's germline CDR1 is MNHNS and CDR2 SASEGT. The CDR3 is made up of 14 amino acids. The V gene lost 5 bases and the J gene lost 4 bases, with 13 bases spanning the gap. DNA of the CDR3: TGTGCCAGCAGTTCCCAGACAGGCGCAGATACGCAGTATTTT. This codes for CASSSQTGADTQYF.

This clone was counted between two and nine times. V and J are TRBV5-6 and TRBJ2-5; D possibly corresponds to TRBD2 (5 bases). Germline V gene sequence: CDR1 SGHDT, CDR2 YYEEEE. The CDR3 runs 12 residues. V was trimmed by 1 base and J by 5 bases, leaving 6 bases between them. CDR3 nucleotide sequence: TGTGCCAGCAGCTTGTCGGGGGAGACCCAGTACTTC. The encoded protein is CASSLSGETQYF.

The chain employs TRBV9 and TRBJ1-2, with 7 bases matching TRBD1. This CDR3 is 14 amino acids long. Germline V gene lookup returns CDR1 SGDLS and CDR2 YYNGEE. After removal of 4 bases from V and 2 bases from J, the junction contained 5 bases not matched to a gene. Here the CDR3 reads CASSYSTGNYGYTF. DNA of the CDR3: TGTGCCAGCAGCTATTCGACAGGGAACTATGGCTACACCTTC.

The chain's CDR3 is CASSRPGQGADEQYF. The CDR3 nucleotides read TGTGCCAGCAGCCGACCGGGACAGGGGGCAGATGAGCAGTACTTC. The chain couples TRBV5-4 to TRBJ2-7; TRBD1 matches at 12 bases. Germline V gene sequence: CDR1 SGHNT, CDR2 YYREEE (reference sequence). The CDR3 spans 15 residues. Trimming took 4 bases from V and 7 from J; bases not matched to a gene: 9.

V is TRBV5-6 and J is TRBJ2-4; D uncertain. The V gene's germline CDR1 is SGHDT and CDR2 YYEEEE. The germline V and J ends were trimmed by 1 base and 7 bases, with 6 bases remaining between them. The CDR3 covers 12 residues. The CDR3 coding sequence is TGTGCCAGCAGCTTGACCGGGAACATTCAGTACTTC. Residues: CASSLTGNIQYF. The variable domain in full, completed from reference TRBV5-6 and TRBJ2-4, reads DAGVTQSPTHLIKTRGQQVTLRCSPKSGHDTVSWYQQALGQGPQFIFQYYEEEERQRGNFPDRFSGHQFPNYSSELNVNALLLGDSALYLCASSLTGNIQYFGAGTRLSVL.

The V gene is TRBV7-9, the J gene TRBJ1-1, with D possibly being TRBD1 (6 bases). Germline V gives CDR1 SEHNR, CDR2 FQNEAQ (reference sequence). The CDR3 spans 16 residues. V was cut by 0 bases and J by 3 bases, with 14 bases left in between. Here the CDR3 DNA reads TGTGCCAGCAGCTTAGCGGCAGGGGTACGGGACACTGAAGCTTTCTTT. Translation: CASSLAAGVRDTEAFF.